One TCR beta chain is described in this entry. The antigen is unknown. The data belong to a study of OX40 agonist ivuxolimab in advanced cancers. Study context: Patients were infused with ivuxolimab every 2 weeks at 0.01 to 10 mg/kg. Three partial responders included one hepatocellular carcinoma patient and two cutaneous melanoma patients. Study conclusions and caveats: Some patients without response likewise showed low normalized clonal expansion.

The assay was immunoSEQ multiplex PCR, and TCRdb's table has in-frame clones only and misses some. The sample lists tens of thousands of clones; roughly 80% were seen once. Exclusion applied to patients with autoimmune disease history or systemic immunosuppression. This specimen consisted of CD4+ or CD8+ T cells sorted from blood, obtained in a trial of the OX40 agonist ivuxolimab. The TCR comes from an adult with an advanced solid tumor such as melanoma, head and neck, liver or kidney cancer.

The CDR3 nucleotides are TGTGCCAGCAGTTCCTTTGGACACCAGGAAAAACTGTTTTTT. Translated, it gives CASSSFGHQEKLFF. The chain recombines TRBV28 with TRBJ1-4; a possible D gene is TRBD1 (5 bases). Germline V gene data show CDR1 as MDHEN and CDR2 as SYDVKM. The V and J ends lost 4 bases and 8 bases respectively, with 14 bases between them. There are 14 residues in the CDR3.